The 21 T cell receptor beta chains in this list originate from one sample, sequenced in a study of T cell responses to AZD1222 COVID-19 vaccine. Only in-frame clones appear in the TCRdb table, and some are missing; sequencing was by immunoSEQ multiplex PCR. The data contain 65,000 to 85,000 clones, approximately 83% of them singletons. Sequenced here: peripheral blood, sampled 28 days after the second AZD1222 dose. The receptors shown here come from an adult who received the AZD1222 COVID-19 vaccine.

J is TRBJ2-3 and V is TRBV5-1, with 12 bases aligning to TRBD2. Germline CDR1 is SGHRS and CDR2 is YFSETQ. The ends lost 0 bases at V and 6 bases at J; junction bases unmatched: 2. The CDR3 is 15 residues long. Here the CDR3 reads CASSLDGTSGDTQYF. The CDR3 region has the DNA TGCGCCAGCAGCTTGGATGGGACTAGCGGGGATACGCAGTATTTT. The full variable domain, its missing parts supplied by reference TRBV5-1 and TRBJ2-3, is KAGVTQTPRYLIKTRGQQVTLSCSPISGHRSVSWYQQTPGQGLQFLFEYFSETQRNKGNFPGRFSGRQFSNSRSEMNVSTLELGDSALYLCASSLDGTSGDTQYFGPGTRLTVL.

About this clone: Sequence at one end of the junction differs from germline and may be a read error. The genes are TRBV6-1 and TRBJ1-6; D is possibly TRBD1 (5 bases). This CDR3 spans 13 amino acids. Germline V gene lookup returns CDR1 MNHNS and CDR2 SASEGT. The DNA for the CDR3 is TGTGCCAGCTGTGACAGCCTTTTGTCACCCCTCCACTTT. Translating gives CASCDSLLSPLHF.

The chain couples TRBV6-4 to TRBJ2-2; D unclear. Germline V gene lookup returns CDR1 MRHNA and CDR2 SNTAGT. The CDR3 contains 13 residues. The V gene lost 4 bases and the J gene lost 1 base, with 4 bases spanning the gap. The CDR3 region is CASSVQNTGELFF. The CDR3 bases are TGTGCCAGCAGTGTACAGAACACCGGGGAGCTGTTTTTT.

This clone is a singleton in its sample. The CDR3 protein is CATSTIPLLAGNTGELFF. The CDR3 region has the DNA TGTGCCACCAGCACAATTCCGCTACTAGCGGGGAACACCGGGGAGCTGTTTTTT. The chain employs TRBV15 and TRBJ2-2, with TRBD2 matching 9 bases. This CDR3 contains 18 residues. Germline V CDR1 and CDR2: LNHNV, YYDKDF (reference sequence). The V and J ends lost 4 bases and 1 base, in that order; junction bases with no gene match: 10. Full variable domain (remainder filled in from reference TRBV15 and TRBJ2-2): DAMVIQNPRYQVTQFGKPVTLSCSQTLNHNVMYWYQQKSSQAPKLLFHYYDKDFNNEADTPDNFQSRRPNTSFCFLDIRSPGLGDTAMYLCATSTIPLLAGNTGELFFGEGSRLTVL.

The rearrangement joins TRBV27 to TRBJ1-1, with 7 bases fitting TRBD1. Germline CDR1 MNHEY, CDR2 SMNVEV (reference sequence). V lost 5 bases to trimming and J lost 2 bases; unmatched junction nucleotides: 8. The CDR3 has 15 amino acids. CDR3 protein: CASSTETGANTEAFF. The CDR3 coding sequence is TGTGCCAGCAGTACCGAAACAGGGGCCAACACTGAAGCTTTCTTT.

The chain carries TRBV5-4 and TRBJ1-1, with 7 bases aligning to TRBD1. Losses at the gene ends were 5 bases for V and 3 bases for J; bases not matched to a gene: 10. Germline assignment: CDR1 SGHNT and CDR2 YYREEE (reference sequence). CDR3 length equals 15 residues. CDR3 coding DNA: TGTGCCAGCAGACCCGACAGGGCCTTGGACACTGAAGCTTTCTTT. Translation: CASRPDRALDTEAFF.

This chain links TRBV5-4 with TRBJ2-1, with TRBD2 matching over 9 bases. The length of the CDR3 is 17 residues. J gave up 12 bases and V 0 bases, and 16 bases lay outside the gene matches. The germline CDR1 and CDR2 sequences are SGHNT and YYREEE (reference sequence). The CDR3 loop reads CASSLDSSGANQARQFF. Here the CDR3 DNA reads TGTGCCAGCAGCTTGGATTCTAGCGGGGCCAACCAGGCACGGCAGTTCTTC.

The chain is built from TRBV3-1 (or the pseudogene TRBV3-2) and TRBJ1-1; D remains ambiguous. The V end lost 1 base, the J end lost 6 bases, and 3 bases lay between the germline ends. The CDR3 has 11 amino acids. Germline V gene data show CDR1 as LGHDT and CDR2 as YNNKEL (reference sequence). Here the CDR3 reads CASSQGPEAFF. CDR3 in DNA: TGTGCCAGCAGCCAAGGCCCTGAAGCTTTCTTT.

The V gene is TRBV7-3, the J gene TRBJ1-1, with a possible D match to TRBD1 (5 bases). The V and J ends lost 0 bases and 1 base respectively, with 9 bases between them. Germline-derived CDR1 and CDR2 are SGHTA and FQGTGA. This CDR3 contains 15 residues. This chain's CDR3 is CASSLTREGNTEAFF. The DNA for the CDR3 is TGTGCCAGCAGCTTAACCAGGGAGGGGAACACTGAAGCTTTCTTT.

The rearrangement links TRBV7-2 to TRBJ2-3; D not resolved. This CDR3 has 14 amino acids. The germline V gene encodes CDR1 SGHTA and CDR2 FQGNSA. Trimming cost V 5 bases and J 2 bases, with 11 bases left between them. CDR3 in amino acids: CASSPMSSTDTQYF. As DNA, the CDR3 is TGTGCCAGCAGCCCCATGAGCTCCACAGATACGCAGTATTTT. Drawing the rest from reference TRBV7-2 and TRBJ2-3, the complete variable domain is GAGVSQSPSNKVTEKGKDVELRCDPISGHTALYWYRQSLGQGLEFLIYFQGNSAPDKSGLPSDRFSAERTGGSVSTLTIQRTQQEDSAVYLCASSPMSSTDTQYFGPGTRLTVL.

This clone occurred a few times. V usage is TRBV5-1 and J usage is TRBJ2-7, with D unclear. Germline CDR1 and CDR2: SGHRS and YFSETQ. Trimming removed 2 bases from V and 0 bases from J, with 6 bases in between. This CDR3 has 13 amino acids. The CDR3 here is CASSLPNSYEQYF. CDR3 nucleotide sequence: TGCGCCAGCAGCTTACCCAACTCCTACGAGCAGTACTTC.

This chain connects TRBV24-1 to TRBJ2-5; D gene ambiguous. In germline, CDR1 is KGHDR, CDR2 SFDVKD. The CDR3 is made up of 16 amino acids. Between the trimmed V and J ends, which lost 4 bases and 0 bases, there was a span of 14 bases. The CDR3 DNA reads TGTGCCACCAGTGACGGTATGGGTCCCGACCAAGAGACCCAGTACTTC. Its protein product is CATSDGMGPDQETQYF.

The rearrangement links TRBV7-6 to TRBJ2-2, with D hard to call. Trimming shortened V by 1 base and J by 4 bases, and 10 bases separated the two germline ends. There are 15 residues in the CDR3. The germline V gene has CDR1 SGHVS and CDR2 FNYEAQ. CDR3 sequence: CASSLVLQPTGELFF. The DNA for the CDR3 is TGTGCCAGCAGCTTAGTACTACAGCCCACCGGGGAGCTGTTTTTT. Drawing the rest from reference TRBV7-6 and TRBJ2-2, the complete variable domain is GAGVSQSPRYKVTKRGQDVALRCDPISGHVSLYWYRQALGQGPEFLTYFNYEAQQDKSGLPNDRFSAERPEGSISTLTIQRTEQRDSAMYRCASSLVLQPTGELFFGEGSRLTVL.

In this sample, this clone is medium-sized. The chain links TRBV30 to TRBJ2-7, with a weak D call TRBD2 (5 bases). CDR1 and CDR2 (germline): GTSNPN, SVGIG (reference sequence). The CDR3 totals 14 residues. The V and J ends lost 2 bases and 4 bases respectively, with 15 bases between them. The CDR3 DNA follows: TGTGCCTGGAGTCCCCGGACTTCGATATACGAGCAGTACTTC. Protein sequence: CAWSPRTSIYEQYF.

The chain couples TRBV6-1 to TRBJ1-6, with D unresolved. Between the trimmed V and J ends, which lost 3 bases and 0 bases, there was a span of 18 bases. CDR3 size: 19 residues. Germline CDR1 is MNHNS and CDR2 is SASEGT. In DNA, the CDR3 is TGTGCCAGCAGTGAGGGAAAGGGTGCCTTAAGCTCCTATAATTCACCCCTCCACTTT. It is translated as CASSEGKGALSSYNSPLHF.

The genes are TRBV24-1 and TRBJ1-2, with a possible D match to TRBD1 (5 bases). The CDR3 runs to 14 residues. Germline V gives CDR1 KGHDR, CDR2 SFDVKD. V gave up 1 base and J gave up 8 bases, with 13 bases separating them. Here the CDR3 reads CATSDFPQGQGYTF. In DNA, the CDR3 is TGTGCCACCAGTGATTTTCCGCAGGGTCAGGGCTACACCTTC.

The chain combines TRBV27 with TRBJ1-4, with 8 bases matching TRBD1. The CDR3 has 14 residues. Germline-derived CDR1 and CDR2 are MNHEY and SMNVEV (reference sequence). The junction had 7 bases not matched to a gene; V was cut back by 6 bases and J by 7 bases. CDR3 residues: CASRPTGVGEKLFF. CDR3 nucleotide sequence: TGTGCCAGCAGGCCGACAGGGGTCGGTGAAAAACTGTTTTTT.

The chain links TRBV21-1 to TRBJ2-7. TRBV21-1 is recorded as a pseudogene. The CDR3 runs 17 residues. The CDR3 region is CASSKSKGRVNFYEQYF. The CDR3, as DNA: TGTGCCAGCAGCAAAAGTAAGGGGCGGGTAAACTTCTACGAGCAGTACTTC.

The rearrangement joins TRBV3-1 (or the pseudogene TRBV3-2) to TRBJ1-6; no reliable D call. V shed 1 base and J shed 9 bases, with 10 bases lying between them. CDR1 LGHDT and CDR2 YNNKEL come from the germline V gene (reference sequence). The CDR3 runs to 14 residues. CDR3 sequence: CASSQVRTSSPLHF. DNA of the CDR3: TGTGCCAGCAGCCAAGTAAGGACCTCTTCACCCCTCCACTTT.

This clone was picked up a small number of times. This chain uses TRBV3-1 (or the pseudogene TRBV3-2) with TRBJ1-6; no definite D call. CDR1 is LGHDT, CDR2 YNNKEL, per germline (reference sequence). The CDR3 sequence is 17 residues long. V lost 2 bases and J 10 bases, leaving 21 bases between the germline ends. The CDR3 DNA follows: TGTGCCAGCAGCCAAATCGCGCGGGCAGACCTTGGGTCACCCCTCCACTTT. The encoded protein is CASSQIARADLGSPLHF.

This chain connects TRBV4-1 to TRBJ2-7, with TRBD1 matching 10 bases. From germline, CDR1 is MGHRA and CDR2 YSYEKL. J lost 6 bases, V lost 0 bases, and 5 bases had no gene match. The CDR3 consists of 15 residues. The CDR3 sequence: CASSQEDRGTSEQYF. CDR3 coding DNA: TGCGCCAGCAGCCAAGAGGACAGGGGGACCTCCGAGCAGTACTTC.